The 17 T cell receptor beta chains presented below share a single source sample, sequenced in a study of T cell responses to AZD1222 COVID-19 vaccine. Assay: immunoSEQ multiplex PCR; the TCRdb copy retains only in-frame clones and omits some. The sample consists of more than 75,000 clones, roughly 91% of them appearing once. Here the sequenced sample was peripheral blood, taken on day 0 of AZD1222 vaccination. Receptor source: an adult in good health.

This chain uses TRBV18 with TRBJ2-5; D is undetermined. V was clipped by 0 bases and J by 4 bases, with 6 bases between them. This CDR3 spans 13 amino acids. Germline values: CDR1 KGHSH, CDR2 LQKENI. The CDR3 nucleotides read TGTGCCAGCTCACCACCCGCGACAGAGACCCAGTACTTC. It yields the protein CASSPPATETQYF.

The J gene is TRBJ1-1, the V gene TRBV19; 8 bases fit TRBD1. Germline assignment: CDR1 LNHDA and CDR2 SQIVND (reference sequence). The CDR3 spans 15 residues. Trimming took 9 bases from V and 7 from J; bases not matched to a gene: 16. The CDR3 loop is CASPSTGVGWVEAFF. The CDR3, as DNA: TGTGCCAGCCCCTCGACAGGGGTGGGGTGGGTTGAAGCTTTCTTT.

This clone has just a few counts. One junction end does not reproduce the germline sequence, and a read error may be involved. This rearrangement joins TRBV19 to TRBJ2-7; 11 bases are a match to TRBD2. The length of the CDR3 is 12 residues. Germline V gene lookup returns CDR1 LNHDA and CDR2 SQIVND (reference sequence). The CDR3 sequence: CASSTSGSVQYF. CDR3 bases: TGTGCCAGCAGTACTAGCGGGAGTGTGCAGTACTTC.

This chain joins TRBV10-3 and TRBJ2-7; 7 bases are a match to TRBD1. The CDR3 has 14 residues. V dropped 10 bases and J dropped 0; count of bases not matched to a gene: 9. Germline V gene sequence: CDR1 ENHRY, CDR2 SYGVKD. CDR3 loop: CATTGQQSSYEQYF. CDR3 coding DNA: TGTGCCACGACGGGACAGCAAAGCTCCTACGAGCAGTACTTC.

This chain links TRBV7-9 with TRBJ2-3; 9 nucleotides line up with TRBD1. The CDR3 totals 15 residues. Germline CDR1 is SEHNR and CDR2 is FQNEAQ (reference sequence). Trimming removed 7 bases from V and 8 bases from J; junction bases left unmatched: 13. CDR3 sequence: CASTKTTGGLGTQYF. For the CDR3, the DNA is TGTGCCAGCACCAAGACGACAGGGGGTTTGGGTACGCAGTATTTT.

This chain joins TRBV2 and TRBJ1-5; possibly TRBD1 for D (6 bases). V lost 6 bases and J 6 bases, leaving 12 bases between the germline ends. The germline V gene has CDR1 SNHLY and CDR2 FYNNEI. The CDR3 extends over 13 amino acids. CDR3 DNA sequence: TGTGCCAGCAGGCTACAGGGTGGTCAGCCCCAGCATTTT. This sequence encodes CASRLQGGQPQHF.

The chain has TRBV19 and TRBJ2-1, with 15 nucleotides matching TRBD2. The CDR3 is 16 residues long. Germline-derived CDR1 and CDR2 are LNHDA and SQIVND (reference sequence). Unmatched junction bases numbered 6, after V lost 6 bases and J lost 6 bases. The CDR3 sequence: CASRGLAGGLINEQFF. The CDR3 region has the DNA TGTGCCAGTAGGGGACTAGCGGGGGGACTGATCAATGAGCAGTTCTTC.

This rearrangement joins TRBV7-9 to TRBJ1-4; 8 nucleotides match TRBD1. The length of the CDR3 is 13 residues. Per germline, CDR1 SEHNR and CDR2 FQNEAQ (reference sequence). J gave up 7 bases and V 4 bases, and 2 bases lay outside the gene matches. The CDR3 nucleotides are TGTGCCAGCAGCTACGACAGGGGTGAAAAACTGTTTTTT. Protein product: CASSYDRGEKLFF.

The chain is built from TRBV5-1 and TRBJ1-2; D possibly corresponds to TRBD1 (5 bases). Germline V gene lookup returns CDR1 SGHRS and CDR2 YFSETQ. The V and J ends lost 7 bases and 1 base respectively, with 17 bases between them. The CDR3 has 15 amino acids. The CDR3 DNA follows: TGCGCCAGCTCAACGCTTGGGGGAATTAACTATGGCTACACCTTC. Protein sequence: CASSTLGGINYGYTF.

Here the CDR3 DNA reads TGCAGTGCTAGTCAAGGCTATAGCAATCAGCCCCAGCATTTT. Its protein is CSASQGYSNQPQHF. This chain joins TRBV20-1 and TRBJ1-5, with D unclear. V was clipped by 3 bases and J by 0 bases, with 9 bases between them. Germline V lookup: CDR1 DFQATT, CDR2 SNEGSKA (reference sequence). The CDR3 consists of 14 residues.

The chain is built from TRBV5-1 and TRBJ1-1; D gene ambiguous. V was cut by 0 bases and J by 3 bases, with 21 bases left in between. From germline, CDR1 is SGHRS and CDR2 YFSETQ. CDR3 length: 18 amino acids. CDR3 sequence reads: CASSLGFIPGAPDTEAFF. CDR3 DNA sequence: TGCGCCAGCAGCTTGGGGTTCATACCGGGAGCCCCTGACACTGAAGCTTTCTTT.

This chain links TRBV27 with TRBJ2-1; D remains ambiguous. The CDR3 runs 16 residues. V was pared by 7 bases and J by 0 bases, with 16 bases between. Germline lookup yields CDR1 MNHEY and CDR2 SMNVEV (reference sequence). The CDR3 spells CASNDLSGPSYNEQFF. CDR3 bases: TGTGCCAGCAACGACTTAAGTGGGCCCTCCTACAATGAGCAGTTCTTC.

CDR3 loop: CASSLAGQSPNYGYTF. CDR3 DNA: TGTGCCAGCAGCTTAGCGGGACAGAGCCCTAACTATGGCTACACCTTC. The chain recombines TRBV7-9 with TRBJ1-2; 7 bases match TRBD1. Trimming at V came to 0 bases and at J to 0 bases, leaving 4 bases not matched to a gene. Germline values: CDR1 SEHNR, CDR2 FQNEAQ (reference sequence). This CDR3 region has 16 residues.

This chain joins TRBV6-5 and TRBJ2-1, with unresolved D. Between the trimmed V and J ends, which lost 8 bases and 1 base, there was a span of 15 bases. The length of the CDR3 is 15 residues. The germline V gene has CDR1 MNHEY and CDR2 SVGAGI. The DNA for the CDR3 is TGTGCCAGCCATCGTAGTGGATTATCCTACAATGAGCAGTTCTTC. Translation: CASHRSGLSYNEQFF.

The chain couples TRBV14 to TRBJ2-3, with D possibly TRBD1 on 5 matching bases. This CDR3 has 13 residues. The V end was cut by 4 bases, the J end by 3 bases, with 8 bases between. Germline CDR1 reads SGHDN; CDR2 reads FVKESK. The CDR3 region has the DNA TGTGCCAGCAGCCGGGGCTATACAGATACGCAGTATTTT. Translation: CASSRGYTDTQYF.

The rearrangement uses TRBV27 and TRBJ1-4, with D perhaps TRBD1 (5 bases). The CDR3 is 16 amino acids. Germline V CDR1 and CDR2: MNHEY, SMNVEV (reference sequence). Trimming stripped 4 bases from V and 7 bases from J, with 19 bases between. Here the CDR3 DNA reads TGTGCCAGCAGTTCCCCCCCGTGGGGGGGTGGTGAAAAACTGTTTTTT. This codes for CASSSPPWGGGEKLFF.

The gene calls are TRBV19 and TRBJ1-5, with a possible D match to TRBD1 (5 bases). CDR3 length equals 12 residues. The V and J ends lost 5 bases and 7 bases respectively, with 9 bases between them. Per the germline V gene, CDR1 is LNHDA and CDR2 is SQIVND (reference sequence). The CDR3 coding sequence is TGTGCCAGTAGTGGCCCAGGGCAGCCCCAGCATTTT. As protein: CASSGPGQPQHF.